These 10 T cell receptor beta chains came from one sample sequenced in a study of cytomegalovirus exposure and HLA in healthy donors. With 60 Vbeta and 13 Jbeta primers, the PCR was carried out. TCRdb's table, derived via immunoSEQ multiplex PCR, lists solely in-frame clones and lacks some. The repertoire holds 100,000 or so clones, with 12% as singletons. What was sequenced was PBMCs. The source is a man aged 40-49 years in good health and CMV-seropositive.

This clone occurred a few times. The DNA of the CDR3 is TGTGCCACCAGCAGAGTGGGGGCGCGGACCGGGGAGCTGTTTTTT. Encoded protein: CATSRVGARTGELFF. The chain links TRBV15 to TRBJ2-2, with D possibly matching TRBD1 (6 bases). CDR1 is LNHNV, CDR2 YYDKDF, per germline (reference sequence). Deletions cut 1 base from V and 5 bases from J, with 11 bases between. The CDR3 runs 15 residues.

The table lists this clone with a few counts. The genes are TRBV4-1 and TRBJ2-5; 7 bases match TRBD1. The trim removed 2 bases at V and 6 bases at J, leaving 12 bases unmatched. The CDR3 totals 16 residues. The germline CDR1 and CDR2 sequences are MGHRA and YSYEKL. CDR3 DNA: TGCGCCAGCAGCCAATCCTGGGGACAGCTCGCTAAGACCCAGTACTTC. Residues: CASSQSWGQLAKTQYF.

This clone was detected only a few times. V and J are TRBV28 and TRBJ1-2; D is ambiguous. From germline, CDR1 is MDHEN and CDR2 SYDVKM. V lost 2 bases and J lost 8, with 15 bases in between. The CDR3 loop spans 14 amino acids. The CDR3 spells CASSLRVEQRGYTF. CDR3 sequence (DNA): TGTGCCAGCAGTTTACGCGTTGAACAGCGGGGCTACACCTTC.

The chain links TRBV19 to TRBJ2-1; the D is unclear. The CDR3 contains 14 residues. Looked up from germline, CDR1 is LNHDA and CDR2 is SQIVND (reference sequence). V dropped 3 bases and J dropped 2 bases, with 8 bases sitting between them. CDR3: CASSILFAYNEQFF. CDR3 DNA: TGTGCCAGTAGTATCTTGTTCGCCTACAATGAGCAGTTCTTC.

This chain links TRBV27 with TRBJ2-7; D is perhaps TRBD2 (6 bases). Looked up from germline, CDR1 is MNHEY and CDR2 is SMNVEV (reference sequence). CDR3 length: 14 residues. The V gene lost 4 bases and the J gene lost 0 bases, with 10 bases spanning the gap. CDR3 DNA sequence: TGTGCCAGCAGTTGGGGGGAGGCCTCCTACGAGCAGTACTTC. Translation gives CASSWGEASYEQYF.

The CDR3 spells CASSLGGGLAGELFF. Written as DNA, the CDR3 is TGTGCCAGCTCCCTTGGAGGGGGCTTAGCCGGGGAGCTGTTTTTT. This chain connects TRBV28 to TRBJ2-2; the D gene is possibly TRBD1 (7 bases). Looked up from germline, CDR1 is MDHEN and CDR2 is SYDVKM. Between the trimmed V and J ends, which lost 8 bases and 6 bases, there was a span of 19 bases. The CDR3 contains 15 residues.

V gene TRBV7-6 combines with J gene TRBJ2-1; D ambiguous. V lost 0 bases and J 6 bases, leaving 9 bases between the germline ends. The CDR3 consists of 14 residues. Germline V gene data show CDR1 as SGHVS and CDR2 as FNYEAQ. In DNA, the CDR3 is TGTGCCAGCAGCTTAGCCCTTCTATTCAATGAGCAGTTCTTC. Protein sequence: CASSLALLFNEQFF.

This clone occurred a few times. The chain recombines TRBV5-4 with TRBJ1-2, with TRBD1 matching 10 bases. Germline V gene sequence: CDR1 SGHNT, CDR2 YYREEE (reference sequence). The V and J ends lost 3 bases and 8 bases, in that order; junction bases with no gene match: 10. The length of the CDR3 is 15 residues. The CDR3 bases are TGTGCCAGCAGCTGGGGACAGGGGCATGGCCGGGGCTACACCTTC. It specifies CASSWGQGHGRGYTF.

This clone was counted between two and nine times. This chain joins TRBV6-5 and TRBJ1-1; 7 nucleotides agree with TRBD1. Germline values: CDR1 MNHEY, CDR2 SVGAGI. This CDR3 contains 15 residues. V gave up 5 bases and J gave up 0 bases; unmatched junction bases: 6. The CDR3 nucleotides read TGTGCCAGCAGTCCGACGGACAGGATGAACACTGAAGCTTTCTTT. It translates to CASSPTDRMNTEAFF.

CDR3 in amino acids: CASSRDRSSYEQYF. In DNA form, the CDR3 reads TGTGCCAGCAGTCGGGACAGGAGCTCCTACGAGCAGTACTTC. This rearrangement joins TRBV6-1 to TRBJ2-7; 8 bases match TRBD1. Germline values: CDR1 MNHNS, CDR2 SASEGT. V shed 5 bases, J shed 0 bases, and the junction held 3 bases outside the gene matches. This CDR3 is 14 amino acids long.